Presented here are 28 T cell receptor beta chains from one specimen sequenced in a study of Ad26.COV2.S vaccination and SARS-CoV-2 variants. Libraries were prepared by immunoSEQ multiplex PCR; TCRdb keeps only in-frame clonotypes and omits some of them. The sample records about 450,000 clones, nearly 90% being singletons. Stated treatment: 15 to 20 received Ad26.COV2.S at low or high dose, single or two shots; about 5 received placebo; per-sample allocation not given. Sampling occurred on day 63 after the first vaccine or placebo injection. Sequenced material: peripheral blood, taken in a trial of Ad26.COV2.S vaccine versus placebo. The origin of the receptors is a person aged 18 to 59 who received the Ad26.COV2.S COVID-19 vaccine or a placebo.

CDR3 sequence (DNA): TGTGCCAGCAGCTCAAGGTCCGGGACGGAGTACTTC. This codes for CASSSRSGTEYF. The genes are TRBV7-2 and TRBJ2-7, with D possibly called TRBD1 or TRBD2 (5 bases each). V was trimmed by 4 bases and J by 11 bases, leaving 15 bases between them. Germline CDR1 is SGHTA and CDR2 is FQGNSA. The CDR3 length is 12 residues.

The chain employs TRBV11-3 and TRBJ2-2, with 10 bases matching TRBD2. The CDR3 sequence is 17 residues long. Per germline, CDR1 SGHNT and CDR2 YENEEA. With V trimmed by 5 bases and J by 5 bases, 11 bases remained unmatched. This chain's CDR3 is CASSTTSSGRGTGELFF. CDR3 nucleotides: TGTGCCAGCAGCACCACCTCTAGCGGGAGAGGTACCGGGGAGCTGTTTTTT.

This clone was recorded once. The chain joins TRBV2 to TRBJ1-4; possibly TRBD1 for D (5 bases). The V end was cut by 5 bases, the J end by 7 bases, with 14 bases between. Germline CDR1 reads SNHLY; CDR2 reads FYNNEI. The CDR3 contains 14 residues. The CDR3 sequence is CASSSQGSGEKLFF. CDR3 in DNA: TGTGCCAGCAGTTCCCAGGGAAGCGGTGAAAAACTGTTTTTT.

CDR3: CASSLGGDGYTF. CDR3 bases: TGTGCCAGCAGTTTGGGGGGCGATGGCTACACCTTC. The chain recombines TRBV27 with TRBJ1-2, with D perhaps matching TRBD1 (6 bases). The V gene's germline CDR1 is MNHEY and CDR2 SMNVEV (reference sequence). This CDR3 is built from 12 residues. With 3 bases removed from V and 6 bases from J, the gap between germline ends came to 8 bases.

This clone was counted a few times. This rearrangement joins TRBV16 to TRBJ1-5; D not certain. V gave up 0 bases and J gave up 0 bases, with 18 bases separating them. The CDR3 has 19 amino acids. Germline assignment: CDR1 KGHSY and CDR2 FQNENV. CDR3 DNA sequence: TGTGCCAGCAGCCAATCTTTGAATGGTGAGGCCTATAGCAATCAGCCCCAGCATTTT. Amino acids: CASSQSLNGEAYSNQPQHF.

In its sample, this clone was seen once. CDR3 coding DNA: TGTGCCAGCAGCGTAGCTACCGGCTCCTACGAGCAGTACTTC. As protein: CASSVATGSYEQYF. This chain uses TRBV9 with TRBJ2-7; D unclear. V was shortened by 0 bases and J by 0 bases, with 7 bases between the two germline ends. Per the germline V gene, CDR1 is SGDLS and CDR2 is YYNGEE. The CDR3 contains 14 residues.

The V call is TRBV27, the J call TRBJ1-5; 12 bases fit TRBD1. V lost 0 bases to trimming and J lost 5 bases; unmatched junction nucleotides: 5. From germline, CDR1 is MNHEY and CDR2 SMNVEV (reference sequence). CDR3 length: 17 amino acids. CDR3 region: CASSLSPGQGAYQPQHF. CDR3 sequence (DNA): TGTGCCAGCAGTTTATCGCCGGGACAGGGGGCGTATCAGCCCCAGCATTTT.

V usage is TRBV10-2 and J usage is TRBJ2-3, with D unresolved. Germline V gives CDR1 WSHSY, CDR2 SAAADI. V lost 7 bases, J lost 5 bases, and 19 bases lay in between. The CDR3 runs 15 residues. The CDR3 protein is CASTDRMRVGDTQYF. The CDR3 DNA reads as TGCGCCAGCACGGACCGAATGCGTGTTGGAGATACGCAGTATTTT.

This clone was seen once. CDR3 sequence: CAISDPSGVVDEQFF. The CDR3 coding sequence is TGTGCCATCAGTGATCCCAGCGGAGTTGTAGATGAGCAGTTCTTC. The chain uses TRBV10-3 and TRBJ2-1, with D perhaps TRBD2 (5 bases). Germline V gene lookup returns CDR1 ENHRY and CDR2 SYGVKD. CDR3 size: 15 residues. The V end lost 3 bases, the J end lost 8 bases, and 17 bases lay between the germline ends.

The chain is built from TRBV30 and TRBJ2-1; D assignment may be TRBD1 or TRBD2 (5 bases each). V shed 2 bases and J shed 3 bases, with 11 bases lying between them. Germline V CDR1 and CDR2: GTSNPN, SVGIG (reference sequence). The CDR3 has 14 residues. For the CDR3, the DNA is TGTGCCTGGAGTACCGGGGCCGGCTACAATGAGCAGTTCTTC. It codes for CAWSTGAGYNEQFF.

The CDR3, as DNA: TGTGCCAGCAGCCAAGATCGGGTGAGCGGCTACACCTTC. Its protein product is CASSQDRVSGYTF. V gene TRBV3-1 (or the pseudogene TRBV3-2) combines with J gene TRBJ1-2; no clear D gene. The CDR3 runs 13 residues. V lost 0 bases and J lost 8, with 10 bases in between. Germline CDR1 and CDR2: LGHDT and YNNKEL (reference sequence).

The chain combines TRBV11-1 with TRBJ2-5; D is ambiguous. Trimming removed 5 bases from V and 2 bases from J, with 9 bases in between. This CDR3 region has 13 residues. In germline, CDR1 is SGHAT, CDR2 FQDESV (reference sequence). The CDR3 DNA reads TGTGCCAGCAGCCCCCGGCCTCAAGAGACCCAGTACTTC. Translated: CASSPRPQETQYF.

The chain recombines TRBV11-3 with TRBJ2-2; weak D call: TRBD2 (6 bases). The germline V and J ends were trimmed by 8 bases and 7 bases, with 17 bases remaining between them. CDR3 length: 14 residues. Looked up from germline, CDR1 is SGHNT and CDR2 is YENEEA. CDR3 region: CASVGTRLSGELFF. In nucleotides, the CDR3 is TGTGCCAGCGTGGGGACTCGGCTAAGCGGGGAGCTGTTTTTT. The whole variable domain, filled in from reference TRBV11-3 and TRBJ2-2, reads EAGVVQSPRYKIIEKKQPVAFWCNPISGHNTLYWYLQNLGQGPELLIRYENEEAVDDSQLPKDRFSAERLKGVDSTLKIQPAELGDSAVYLCASVGTRLSGELFFGEGSRLTVL.

The V gene is TRBV7-2, the J gene TRBJ2-3; maybe TRBD2 (6 bases). The CDR3 covers 16 residues. Germline CDR1 is SGHTA and CDR2 is FQGNSA. V was clipped by 5 bases and J by 0 bases, with 15 bases between them. The CDR3 here is CASSRPRGTSTDTQYF. The CDR3, as DNA: TGTGCCAGCAGCCGCCCGCGCGGGACTAGCACAGATACGCAGTATTTT.

The V and J genes are TRBV5-6 and TRBJ2-7; 9 nucleotides agree with TRBD1. The germline gives CDR1 SGHDT, CDR2 YYEEEE. This CDR3 spans 16 amino acids. The J segment lost 3 bases and the V segment lost 1 base, leaving 8 bases of the junction unmatched. The CDR3 nucleotides are TGTGCCAGCAGCTTGTATTGGACAGGGGTCTACTACGAGCAGTACGTC. Amino acid sequence: CASSLYWTGVYYEQYV.

The chain uses TRBV27 and TRBJ2-2; 7 nucleotides line up with TRBD1. V shed 6 bases, J shed 5 bases, and the junction held 21 bases outside the gene matches. CDR3 length: 19 residues. Germline V gene sequence: CDR1 MNHEY, CDR2 SMNVEV (reference sequence). The CDR3 region has the DNA TGTGCCAGCAGCCATGACACCGGGACAGCGGTATTCATGACCGGGGAGCTGTTTTTT. Protein product: CASSHDTGTAVFMTGELFF.

On this clone itself: Other DNA sequences of this sample code for an identical CDR3. The V call is TRBV7-2, the J call TRBJ2-6; no firm D call. The ends were cut back, 2 bases at V and 0 bases at J, with 11 bases in the middle. The length of the CDR3 is 17 residues. The germline V gene has CDR1 SGHTA and CDR2 FQGNSA. The chain's CDR3 is CASSLIVRPSGANVLTF. The CDR3 nucleotides are TGTGCCAGCAGCTTAATTGTCAGGCCCTCTGGGGCCAACGTCCTGACTTTC.

This clone was counted once. The V and J genes are TRBV3-1 (or the pseudogene TRBV3-2) and TRBJ1-3; no definite D call. Deletions cut 1 base from V and 3 bases from J, with 4 bases between. Germline CDR1 reads LGHDT; CDR2 reads YNNKEL (reference sequence). The CDR3 is made up of 13 amino acids. Here the CDR3 reads CASSQVHGNTIYF. CDR3 DNA sequence: TGTGCCAGCAGCCAAGTCCATGGAAACACCATATATTTT.

CDR3 loop: CASSQDHSRWGIDQPQHF. DNA for the CDR3: TGCGCCAGCAGCCAAGATCACTCTAGGTGGGGAATTGATCAGCCCCAGCATTTT. The J gene is TRBJ1-5, the V gene TRBV4-3; the D is unclear. Trimming took 0 bases from V and 5 from J, leaving 20 bases between them. This CDR3 spans 18 amino acids. Germline V gene lookup returns CDR1 LGHNA and CDR2 YSLEER.

The gene calls are TRBV7-9 and TRBJ2-2; 7 nucleotides line up with TRBD1. The CDR3 extends over 15 amino acids. With 5 bases clipped from V and 0 bases from J, the junction kept 3 bases outside the gene matches. The germline gives CDR1 SEHNR, CDR2 FQNEAQ (reference sequence). The CDR3 sequence: CASSRTGANTGELFF. In DNA form, the CDR3 reads TGTGCCAGCAGCCGAACAGGGGCGAACACCGGGGAGCTGTTTTTT.

The V gene is TRBV7-8, the J gene TRBJ2-7; weak D call: TRBD1 (6 bases). Trimming shortened V by 6 bases and J by 6 bases, and 12 bases separated the two germline ends. The CDR3 is 12 residues long. CDR1 SGHVS and CDR2 FQNEAQ come from the germline V gene. The CDR3 region has the DNA TGTGCCAGCAGTCGACAGGTCCGCGAGCAGTACTTC. This gives the protein CASSRQVREQYF.

The chain recombines TRBV27 with TRBJ2-7, with 7 bases fitting TRBD2. Losses at the gene ends were 3 bases for V and 0 bases for J; bases not matched to a gene: 2. Germline lookup yields CDR1 MNHEY and CDR2 SMNVEV (reference sequence). This CDR3 contains 14 residues. The CDR3 coding sequence is TGTGCCAGCAGTTTCGGGAGGAGCTCCTACGAGCAGTACTTC. Translation: CASSFGRSSYEQYF.

J is TRBJ2-6 and V is TRBV19; 7 positions match TRBD1. V lost 5 bases, J lost 0 bases, and 13 bases stayed unmatched. Germline assignment: CDR1 LNHDA and CDR2 SQIVND (reference sequence). CDR3 length equals 19 residues. CDR3 residues: CASSLDRDSYDSGANVLTF. The CDR3 DNA reads as TGTGCCAGTAGTCTGGACCGGGACAGCTATGACTCTGGGGCCAACGTCCTGACTTTC.

V and J are TRBV7-8 and TRBJ2-5, with TRBD2 matching over 7 bases. CDR3 length: 14 residues. V was clipped by 11 bases and J by 0 bases; unmatched bases: 9. Germline loops: CDR1 SGHVS, CDR2 FQNEAQ. This CDR3 is CAGTGGGYQETQYF. The CDR3 coding sequence is TGTGCCGGGACTGGGGGGGGATACCAAGAGACCCAGTACTTC.

The chain carries TRBV2 and TRBJ2-2; 8 positions agree with TRBD2. The germline CDR1 and CDR2 sequences are SNHLY and FYNNEI. J lost 6 bases, V lost 5 bases, and 5 bases had no gene match. This CDR3 contains 14 residues. The CDR3 DNA reads TGTGCCAGCAGTCCCCGGACTAGCTCCGGGGAGCTGTTTTTT. Protein: CASSPRTSSGELFF.

The chain couples TRBV28 to TRBJ1-4; D is unclear. There are 13 residues in the CDR3. V lost 8 bases and J 4 bases, leaving 11 bases between the germline ends. CDR1 is MDHEN, CDR2 SYDVKM, per germline. The CDR3 sequence: CASFRTVNEKLFF. The CDR3 region has the DNA TGTGCCAGCTTTCGAACCGTTAATGAAAAACTGTTTTTT.

This clone was seen a handful of times. The rearrangement uses TRBV5-1 and TRBJ2-2; no clear D. The V gene lost 1 base and the J gene lost 1 base, with 5 bases spanning the gap. The CDR3 sequence is 14 residues long. Germline lookup yields CDR1 SGHRS and CDR2 YFSETQ. CDR3 DNA sequence: TGCGCCAGCAGCTTGACAGTGAACACCGGGGAGCTGTTTTTT. Translating gives CASSLTVNTGELFF.

This chain links TRBV7-8 with TRBJ2-5; D unclear. Germline CDR1 and CDR2: SGHVS and FQNEAQ. This CDR3 is 17 amino acids long. V was trimmed by 1 base and J by 1 base, leaving 16 bases between them. The CDR3 DNA sequence: TGTGCCAGCAGCTTAGGGATGATGAGTAATAGCCAAGAGACCCAGTACTTC. This codes for CASSLGMMSNSQETQYF.